These 3 T cell receptor beta chains originate from one sample sequenced in a study of CXCR3-negative and CXCR3-positive naive CD8 T cells. Study conclusions and caveats: In CXCR3-positive naive cells, the TRB CDR3s were more hydrophobic than in CXCR3-negative naive cells.

Preparation of TRB cDNA libraries relied on 5' RACE carrying UMI labels. Following a re-call of the 5' RACE reads, TCRdb has one entry per CDR3 protein and lacks DNA. This sample contains around 120,000 distinct CDR3 sequences. The antigens of these receptors remain unknown. Specimen: naive CXCR3+ CD8+ T cells from blood. Sample subset: CD45RO-CCR7+CD27+CD95- naive CD8+ T cells expressing CXCR3 (TNR3+). The receptors were sampled from a human donor in good health. Some clones in this sample may be carry-over from other donors' samples.

CDR3 sequence reads: CSASASDYEQYF. This chain uses TRBV29-1 with TRBJ2-7; the TRBD2 assignment by TCRdb is unverifiable without DNA. CDR1 and CDR2 from the germline V gene are SQVTM and ANQGSEA. CDR3 length: 12 amino acids.

The rearrangement links TRBV9 to TRBJ2-7; the TRBD2 assignment by TCRdb is unverifiable without DNA. The V gene's germline CDR1 is SGDLS and CDR2 YYNGEE. The CDR3 is made up of 14 amino acids. CDR3 amino acids: CASSVGDWSYEQYF.

J is TRBJ2-1 and V is TRBV5-5; with no DNA, the TCRdb D assignment of TRBD2 cannot be verified. CDR1 SGHKS and CDR2 YYEKEE come from the germline V gene (reference sequence). This CDR3 contains 16 residues. This CDR3 is CASSVLAGGYPNEQFF.